This is a list of T cell receptor beta chains from one sample in a study of CD8+ T cells in alopecia areata. Data came from immunoSEQ multiplex PCR; TCRdb stores just in-frame clones and leaves some out. The repertoire holds 190,000 or so clones, with roughly 61% as singletons. Sequenced here: CD8+ T cells sorted from blood, sampled at week 24, from a patient treated with tofacitinib. The receptors derive from a human donor with alopecia areata. The CDR3 runs from the conserved cysteine through the conserved F or W. D genes are given only for firm matches. Only some rows state a clone size, as once, few, many or a class for expanded clones.

>TRBV7-9|TRBJ1-1|once|NA
TGTGCCAGCAGCTTAGGAGGTGTTTCTGAAGCTTTCTTT
CASSLGGVSEAFF
>TRBV5-6|TRBJ1-1|NA|NA
TGTGCCAGCAGCCCCGGGAACACTGAAGCTTTCTTT
CASSPGNTEAFF
>TRBV5-1|TRBJ2-3|NA|TRBD2
TGCGCCAGCAGCTTGGCTCTAGCGGTGGATACGCAGTATTTT
CASSLALAVDTQYF
>TRBV29-1|TRBJ2-5|NA|TRBD1
TGCAGCGTTGAAGCAGCAGGGGGCGGAGAGACCCAGTACTTC
CSVEAAGGGETQYF
>TRBV30|TRBJ1-1|NA|TRBD1
TGTGCCTGGACCCTCGGGACAGCCCACACTGAAGCTTTCTTT
CAWTLGTAHTEAFF
>TRBV29-1|TRBJ2-7|NA|NA
TGCAGCGTTGAAAACGCGGATGAAACCTACGAGCAGTACTTC
CSVENADETYEQYF
>TRBV5-1|TRBJ2-7|NA|NA
TGCGCCAGCAGCCCCAACTCCTACGAGCAGTACTTC
CASSPNSYEQYF
>TRBV6-5|TRBJ2-1|few|NA
TGTGCCAGCAGTCGCCCTTACAATGAGCAGTTCTTC
CASSRPYNEQFF
>TRBV27|TRBJ2-1|few|NA
TGTGCCAGCAGTCTTCAAGGACCCCGAACCAACAATGAGCAGTTCTTC
CASSLQGPRTNNEQFF
>TRBV13|TRBJ2-1|NA|NA
TGTGCCAGCAGCTTAAGGGGAAGCTCCTACAATGAGCAGTTCTTC
CASSLRGSSYNEQFF
>TRBV5-6|TRBJ1-2|NA|TRBD1
TGTGCCAGCAGTTCTGACAGGGGGTATGGCTACACCTTC
CASSSDRGYGYTF
>TRBV7-9|TRBJ2-3|NA|TRBD1
TGTGCCAGCAGCTTCAGGGGGCGAGGCACAGATACGCAGTATTTT
CASSFRGRGTDTQYF
>TRBV4-1|TRBJ1-2|NA|NA
TGCGCCAGCTCCGGACCGGGAGGACTGACCTATGGCTACACCTTC
CASSGPGGLTYGYTF
>TRBV4-2|TRBJ2-3|NA|NA
TGTGCCAGCAGCCAAGTGGGCGCAGATACGCAGTATTTT
CASSQVGADTQYF
>TRBV29-1|TRBJ2-5|NA|NA
TGCAGCGTTGAAGATCGCGGCATACTTCTACAAGAGACCCAGTACTTC
CSVEDRGILLQETQYF
>TRBV5-6|TRBJ2-3|NA|NA
TGTGCCAGCAGCCGAGGGACAGATACGCAGTATTTT
CASSRGTDTQYF
>TRBV21-1|TRBJ1-5|few|NA
TGTGCCAGCAGCCGCCCAGAGGCAGTCGTAGGTTTGCATTTT
CASSRPEAVVGLHF
>TRBV15|TRBJ2-1|NA|TRBD1
TGTGCCACCAGACAACAGGGGCCGCACAATGAGCAGTTCTTC
CATRQQGPHNEQFF
>TRBV18|TRBJ2-1|NA|NA
TGTGCCAGCTCACCACCTAAGTTCTTC
CASSPPKFF
>TRBV30|TRBJ2-3|NA|NA
TGTGCCTGGAGTGGTGGGCGGGGAGATACGCAGTATTTT
CAWSGGRGDTQYF
>TRBV6-5|TRBJ1-1|NA|NA
TGTGCCAGCAGTTTATCTGGTAACACTGAAGCTTTCTTT
CASSLSGNTEAFF
>TRBV19|TRBJ2-3|few|NA
TGTGCCAGTACGGGAGATACGCAGTATTTT
CASTGDTQYF
>TRBV6-5|TRBJ1-2|few|NA
TGTGCCAGCGGAAACCCCGATAAAACAAGATATGGCTACACCTTC
CASGNPDKTRYGYTF
>TRBV28|TRBJ2-1|NA|TRBD1
TGTGCCAGCAGTCCTCCTGGCGAGGGGGCGAAAAATGAGCAGTTCTTC
CASSPPGEGAKNEQFF
>TRBV7-8|TRBJ2-2|NA|NA
TGTGCCAGCAGCCGCGAAGGAGGTTTCTCCGGGGAGCTGTTTTTT
CASSREGGFSGELFF
>TRBV29-1|TRBJ1-1|NA|NA
TGCAGCGCCGGTAGGGCTGTCACTGAAGCTTTCTTT
CSAGRAVTEAFF
>TRBV12-5|TRBJ2-1|few|NA
TGTGCTAGTGGTCAAACTAGCCCCGCAGAGCAGTTCTTC
CASGQTSPAEQFF
>TRBV7-2|TRBJ1-5|NA|NA
TGTGCCAGCAGCTTAGTTGGTGCGAAATTTGGACCCGGCCAGCCCCAGCATTTT
CASSLVGAKFGPGQPQHF
>TRBV25-1|TRBJ2-2|NA|NA
TGTGCCAGCAGTGAATGGGTTGCCGGGGAGCTGTTTTTT
CASSEWVAGELFF
>TRBV27|TRBJ2-7|NA|NA
TGTGCCAGCAGTTTAGGGGCGGGTGAGCAGTACTTC
CASSLGAGEQYF
>TRBV30|TRBJ2-1|few|NA
TGTGCCTGGAGTGAGGGAACAGGGGGGGGAAATGAGCAGTTCTTC
CAWSEGTGGGNEQFF
>TRBV2|TRBJ2-5|NA|NA
TGTGCCAGCACTTCGGAGACCCAGTACTTC
CASTSETQYF
>TRBV30|TRBJ2-2|few|NA
TGTGCCTGGAGTGTAGGGGAATCCGGGGAGCTGTTTTTT
CAWSVGESGELFF
>TRBV11-2|TRBJ2-7|NA|NA
TGTGCCAGCAGCTTAGTGCCGCGGCCCACCTACGAGCAGTACTTC
CASSLVPRPTYEQYF
>TRBV2|TRBJ2-3|NA|TRBD1
TGTGCCAGCAGTCAGACAGGGACAGATACGCAGTATTTT
CASSQTGTDTQYF
>TRBV27|TRBJ1-5|NA|NA
TGTGCCAGCAGTGATACAGGGCCCCATCAGCCCCAGCATTTT
CASSDTGPHQPQHF
>TRBV4-2|TRBJ2-3|NA|NA
TGTGCCAGCAGCTATGGACGGGGCACAGATACGCAGTATTTT
CASSYGRGTDTQYF
>TRBV6-1|TRBJ1-1|NA|NA
TGTGCCAGCAGTTTATCGGTGAACACTGAAGCTTTCTTT
CASSLSVNTEAFF
>TRBV5-6|TRBJ2-5|few|NA
TGTGCCAGCAGCTTGGAGGTGGAGACCCAGTACTTC
CASSLEVETQYF
>TRBV13|TRBJ2-1|NA|TRBD1
TGTGCCAGCAGCCCCACTAAGGACAGGGGGCAGCTCTCCTACAATGAGCAGTTCTTC
CASSPTKDRGQLSYNEQFF
>TRBV30|TRBJ1-1|once|NA
TGTGCCTGGAGTGTAAACAGGGCCCTGGGTGAAGCTTTCTTT
CAWSVNRALGEAFF